The rows below give T cell receptor beta chains drawn from one sample of a study of a mutant IDH1 vaccine in newly diagnosed glioma. The protocol was immunoSEQ multiplex PCR, while the TCRdb copy is restricted to in-frame clones and leaves out a portion. Seen here are about 100,000 clones, around 80% observed once, and the top ten hold less than 9.5%. Material: PBMCs, obtained from a glioma patient treated with radiotherapy, temozolomide or both. The receptors originated from a middle-aged man with glioma. CDR3s include the opening cysteine and the closing phenylalanine or tryptophan. Each record gives: clone size, V gene, J gene, D gene, CDR3 protein, CDR3 DNA. The D gene is left open where the match is weak. Only some rows state a clone size, as once, few, many or a class for expanded clones.

size: .
V: TRBV10-3
J: TRBJ2-5
D: .
CDR3: CAISEQVQGLETQYF
DNA: TGTGCCATCAGTGAGCAAGTTCAGGGATTAGAGACCCAGTACTTC

size: .
V: TRBV28
J: TRBJ1-5
D: .
CDR3: CASSGGGVAQPQHF
DNA: TGTGCCAGCAGTGGGGGTGGGGTAGCACAGCCCCAGCATTTT

size: few
V: TRBV2
J: TRBJ1-4
D: .
CDR3: CASSDRGNEKLFF
DNA: TGTGCCAGCAGTGACCGGGGGAATGAAAAACTGTTTTTT

size: .
V: TRBV6-1
J: TRBJ2-1
D: TRBD2
CDR3: CASSEYQRGGNEQFF
DNA: TGTGCCAGCAGTGAATACCAGCGGGGGGGCAATGAGCAGTTCTTC

size: .
V: TRBV7-2
J: TRBJ2-3
D: TRBD2
CDR3: CASSFSPGTSGGRADTQYF
DNA: TGTGCCAGCAGCTTCTCCCCAGGGACTAGCGGGGGGAGGGCAGATACGCAGTATTTT

size: .
V: TRBV28
J: TRBJ1-4
D: .
CDR3: CASSFTGYNEKLFF
DNA: TGTGCCAGCAGTTTTACAGGGTATAATGAAAAACTGTTTTTT

size: .
V: TRBV9
J: TRBJ2-3
D: .
CDR3: CASSVETITDTQYF
DNA: TGTGCCAGCAGCGTAGAGACTATCACAGATACGCAGTATTTT

size: .
V: TRBV9
J: TRBJ2-3
D: TRBD2
CDR3: CASSVGTSGSTDTQYF
DNA: TGTGCCAGCAGCGTAGGGACTAGCGGGAGCACAGATACGCAGTATTTT

size: .
V: TRBV4-2
J: TRBJ2-2
D: .
CDR3: CASSQGEGRPGELFF
DNA: TGTGCCAGCAGCCAAGGAGAGGGGCGTCCCGGGGAGCTGTTTTTT

size: .
V: TRBV10-2
J: TRBJ2-7
D: .
CDR3: CASGSDRSYEQYF
DNA: TGCGCCAGCGGGTCGGACCGAAGCTACGAGCAGTACTTC

size: .
V: TRBV29-1
J: TRBJ2-7
D: .
CDR3: CSARQEPGGAYEQYF
DNA: TGCAGCGCTCGCCAGGAACCCGGGGGCGCCTACGAGCAGTACTTC

size: .
V: TRBV19
J: TRBJ1-2
D: .
CDR3: CASSIAPWGTRDF
DNA: TGTGCCAGTAGTATAGCCCCTTGGGGGACGCGCGACTTC

size: .
V: TRBV9
J: TRBJ2-7
D: TRBD2
CDR3: CASSVAAGGSYEQYF
DNA: TGTGCCAGCAGCGTAGCAGCGGGAGGATCCTACGAGCAGTACTTC

size: .
V: TRBV2
J: TRBJ2-7
D: .
CDR3: CASSEALQLIYEQYF
DNA: TGTGCCAGCAGTGAAGCGCTTCAACTCATCTACGAGCAGTACTTC

size: .
V: TRBV2
J: TRBJ2-1
D: TRBD2
CDR3: CASRAYSGGADEQFF
DNA: TGTGCCAGCCGTGCGTATAGCGGGGGGGCCGATGAGCAGTTCTTC

size: .
V: TRBV5-1
J: TRBJ1-5
D: .
CDR3: CASSLAAGQPQHF
DNA: TGCGCCAGCAGCTTGGCCGCGGGACAGCCCCAGCATTTT

size: .
V: TRBV6-6
J: TRBJ1-2
D: .
CDR3: CASRPTEPNYGYTF
DNA: TGTGCCAGCAGACCGACCGAGCCTAACTATGGCTACACCTTC

size: .
V: TRBV19
J: TRBJ2-3
D: TRBD2
CDR3: CASSILASGRWADTQYF
DNA: TGTGCCAGTAGTATTCTGGCTAGCGGGAGGTGGGCAGATACGCAGTATTTT

size: .
V: TRBV2
J: TRBJ2-3
D: .
CDR3: CASSEQGHTDTQYF
DNA: TGTGCCAGCAGTGAGCAGGGGCACACAGATACGCAGTATTTT

size: .
V: TRBV7-7
J: TRBJ2-1
D: TRBD1
CDR3: CASSLWTGDNEQFF
DNA: TGTGCTAGCAGCTTATGGACAGGGGACAATGAGCAGTTCTTC

size: few
V: TRBV19
J: TRBJ1-5
D: .
CDR3: CASSGGVGNQPQHF
DNA: TGTGCCAGTAGCGGGGGGGTTGGAAATCAGCCCCAGCATTTT

size: .
V: TRBV28
J: TRBJ2-7
D: TRBD2
CDR3: CASRGGGLNEQYF
DNA: TGTGCCAGCAGAGGCGGGGGGCTCAACGAGCAGTACTTC

size: .
V: TRBV5-6
J: TRBJ1-1
D: TRBD1
CDR3: CASSSDRENTEAFF
DNA: TGTGCCAGCAGCTCGGACAGGGAGAACACTGAAGCTTTCTTT

size: .
V: TRBV6-5
J: TRBJ2-2
D: .
CDR3: CASSYQGDGELFF
DNA: TGTGCCAGCAGTTACCAGGGAGACGGGGAGCTGTTTTTT

size: .
V: TRBV18
J: TRBJ2-4
D: .
CDR3: CASSGGVIAKNIQYF
DNA: TGTGCCAGCTCAGGCGGCGTAATAGCCAAAAACATTCAGTACTTC

size: medium-sized
V: TRBV5-1
J: TRBJ2-7
D: TRBD2
CDR3: CASSAHFSGSGYEQYF
DNA: TGCGCCAGCAGCGCCCACTTTAGCGGGAGTGGGTACGAGCAGTACTTC

size: .
V: TRBV7-2
J: TRBJ2-1
D: TRBD2
CDR3: CASSFSGSGIYNEQFF
DNA: TGTGCCAGCAGCTTCTCGGGTAGCGGGATCTACAATGAGCAGTTCTTC

size: .
V: TRBV29-1
J: TRBJ2-7
D: .
CDR3: CSVERDPGAYEQYF
DNA: TGCAGCGTTGAAAGGGACCCCGGGGCCTACGAGCAGTACTTC

size: .
V: TRBV18
J: TRBJ1-5
D: .
CDR3: CASSPRQPQHF
DNA: TGTGCCAGCTCACCACGGCAGCCCCAGCATTTT

size: .
V: TRBV10-1
J: TRBJ1-1
D: TRBD1
CDR3: CASSGTGVVSTEAFF
DNA: TGCGCCAGCAGTGGGACAGGGGTCGTCTCCACTGAAGCTTTCTTT

size: .
V: TRBV9
J: TRBJ1-5
D: .
CDR3: CASSPSFLGPQHF
DNA: TGTGCCAGCAGCCCCTCTTTTCTTGGGCCCCAGCATTTT

size: few
V: TRBV19
J: TRBJ1-5
D: .
CDR3: CASSIPMGRNQPQHF
DNA: TGTGCCAGTAGTATCCCCATGGGACGCAATCAGCCCCAGCATTTT

size: once
V: TRBV7-2
J: TRBJ1-6
D: .
CDR3: CASSFQGAYNSPLHF
DNA: TGTGCCAGCAGCTTCCAGGGCGCTTATAATTCACCCCTCCACTTT

size: few
V: TRBV2
J: TRBJ1-5
D: TRBD1
CDR3: CASRGTGWGKNNQPQHF
DNA: TGTGCCAGCAGGGGGACAGGGTGGGGAAAGAACAATCAGCCCCAGCATTTT

size: .
V: TRBV9
J: TRBJ2-2
D: .
CDR3: CASSVDLTGELFF
DNA: TGTGCCAGCAGCGTAGACCTTACCGGGGAGCTGTTTTTT

size: few
V: TRBV15
J: TRBJ1-4
D: .
CDR3: CATSRVDTEKLFF
DNA: TGTGCCACCAGCAGAGTTGACACTGAAAAACTGTTTTTT

size: .
V: TRBV21-1
J: TRBJ2-7
D: .
CDR3: CASSKREDDDEQYF
DNA: TGTGCCAGCAGCAAACGGGAGGATGACGACGAGCAGTACTTC

size: .
V: TRBV7-9
J: TRBJ2-7
D: TRBD2
CDR3: CASTETSGGYEQYF
DNA: TGTGCCAGCACGGAGACTAGCGGGGGTTACGAGCAGTACTTC

size: .
V: TRBV27
J: TRBJ1-3
D: .
CDR3: CASSSRQNSGNTIYF
DNA: TGTGCCAGCAGTTCCCGTCAGAACTCTGGAAACACCATATATTTT

size: few
V: TRBV14
J: TRBJ2-7
D: TRBD2
CDR3: CASSQAVNPGGGLGYEQYF
DNA: TGTGCCAGCAGCCAGGCCGTCAACCCCGGGGGGGGCCTGGGGTACGAGCAGTACTTC

size: .
V: TRBV2
J: TRBJ1-3
D: .
CDR3: CASDTGTSGNTIYF
DNA: TGTGCCAGCGACACGGGGACGTCTGGAAACACCATATATTTT

size: .
V: TRBV6-6
J: TRBJ2-7
D: TRBD2
CDR3: CASNRLAESYEQYF
DNA: TGTGCCAGCAATCGACTAGCGGAGAGCTACGAGCAGTACTTC

size: .
V: TRBV4-1
J: TRBJ2-7
D: .
CDR3: CASSQVQYF
DNA: TGCGCCAGCAGCCAAGTCCAGTACTTC

size: few
V: TRBV11-2
J: TRBJ2-7
D: TRBD1
CDR3: CASSSWPLRGGTWEQYF
DNA: TGTGCCAGCAGCTCATGGCCCTTAAGAGGGGGCACTTGGGAGCAGTACTTC

size: .
V: TRBV13
J: TRBJ1-1
D: .
CDR3: CASSYTGKDTEAFF
DNA: TGTGCCAGCAGCTACACAGGGAAGGACACTGAAGCTTTCTTT

size: .
V: TRBV19
J: TRBJ1-3
D: .
CDR3: CASSIGRSNSGNTIYF
DNA: TGTGCCAGTAGTATAGGACGGAGTAACTCTGGAAACACCATATATTTT

size: .
V: TRBV6-5
J: TRBJ2-2
D: TRBD1
CDR3: CASSYKTGSFPGELFF
DNA: TGTGCCAGCAGTTACAAGACAGGGTCTTTTCCCGGGGAGCTGTTTTTT

size: few
V: TRBV5-6
J: TRBJ1-6
D: .
CDR3: CASSLWTVGDSPLHF
DNA: TGTGCCAGCAGCTTGTGGACAGTGGGGGATTCACCCCTCCACTTT

size: .
V: TRBV30
J: TRBJ2-1
D: TRBD1
CDR3: CAWSRNSGGLLRSEQFF
DNA: TGTGCCTGGAGCCGTAATTCAGGGGGCCTCCTAAGGAGTGAGCAGTTCTTC

size: .
V: TRBV19
J: TRBJ2-2
D: TRBD2
CDR3: CASSILAGNTGELFF
DNA: TGTGCCAGTAGTATATTAGCGGGGAACACCGGGGAGCTGTTTTTT

size: once
V: TRBV30
J: TRBJ2-2
D: .
CDR3: CAWSVGGKSTGELFF
DNA: TGTGCCTGGAGTGTAGGCGGCAAGTCCACCGGGGAGCTGTTTTTT